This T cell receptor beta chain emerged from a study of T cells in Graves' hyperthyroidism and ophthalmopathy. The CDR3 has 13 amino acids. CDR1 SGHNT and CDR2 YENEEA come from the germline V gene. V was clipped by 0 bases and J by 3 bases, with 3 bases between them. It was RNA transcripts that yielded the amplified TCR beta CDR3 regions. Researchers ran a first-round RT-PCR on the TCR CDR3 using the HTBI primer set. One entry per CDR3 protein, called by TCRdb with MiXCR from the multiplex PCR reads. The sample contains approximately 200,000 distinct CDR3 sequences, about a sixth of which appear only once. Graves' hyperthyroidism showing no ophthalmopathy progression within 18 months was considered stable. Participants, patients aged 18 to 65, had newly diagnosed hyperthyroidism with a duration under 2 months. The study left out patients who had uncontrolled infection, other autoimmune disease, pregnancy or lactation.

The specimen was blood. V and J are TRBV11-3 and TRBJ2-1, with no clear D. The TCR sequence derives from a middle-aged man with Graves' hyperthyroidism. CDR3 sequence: CASSLEYYNEQFF. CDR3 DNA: TGTGCCAGCAGCTTAGAGTACTACAATGAGCAGTTCTTC.